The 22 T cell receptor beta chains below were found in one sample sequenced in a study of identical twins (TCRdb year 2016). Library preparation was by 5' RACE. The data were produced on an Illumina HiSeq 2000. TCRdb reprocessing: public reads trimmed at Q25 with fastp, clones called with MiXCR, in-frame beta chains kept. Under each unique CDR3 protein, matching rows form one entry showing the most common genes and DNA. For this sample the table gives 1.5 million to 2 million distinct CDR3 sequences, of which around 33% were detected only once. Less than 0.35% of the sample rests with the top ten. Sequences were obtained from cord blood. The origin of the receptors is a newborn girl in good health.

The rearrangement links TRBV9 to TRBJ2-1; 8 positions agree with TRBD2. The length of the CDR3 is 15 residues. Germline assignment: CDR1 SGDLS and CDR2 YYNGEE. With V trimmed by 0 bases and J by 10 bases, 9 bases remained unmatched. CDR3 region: CASSVVSGSLQEQFF. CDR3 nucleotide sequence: TGTGCCAGCAGCGTAGTGAGCGGGAGCCTACAGGAGCAGTTCTTC.

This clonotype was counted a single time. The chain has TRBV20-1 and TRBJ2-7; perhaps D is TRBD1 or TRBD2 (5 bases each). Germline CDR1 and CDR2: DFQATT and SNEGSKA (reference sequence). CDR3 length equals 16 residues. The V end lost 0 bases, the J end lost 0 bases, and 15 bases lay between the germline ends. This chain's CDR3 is CSARDTGAGSSYEQYF. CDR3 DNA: TGCAGTGCTAGAGATACCGGGGCAGGGTCCTCCTACGAGCAGTACTTC.

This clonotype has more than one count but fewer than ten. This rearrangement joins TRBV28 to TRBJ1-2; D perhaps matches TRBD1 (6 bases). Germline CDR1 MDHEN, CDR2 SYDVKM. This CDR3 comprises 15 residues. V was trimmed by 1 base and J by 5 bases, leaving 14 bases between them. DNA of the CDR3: TGTGCCAGCAGTTTATTCAGATTTACAGGGTATGGCTACACCTTC. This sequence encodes CASSLFRFTGYGYTF.

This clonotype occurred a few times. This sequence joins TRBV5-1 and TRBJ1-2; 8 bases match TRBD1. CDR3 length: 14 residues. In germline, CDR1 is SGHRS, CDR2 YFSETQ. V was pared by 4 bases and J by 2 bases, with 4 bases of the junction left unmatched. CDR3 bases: TGCGCCAGCAGCCAATGGACAGGGAACTATGGCTACACCTTC. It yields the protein CASSQWTGNYGYTF.

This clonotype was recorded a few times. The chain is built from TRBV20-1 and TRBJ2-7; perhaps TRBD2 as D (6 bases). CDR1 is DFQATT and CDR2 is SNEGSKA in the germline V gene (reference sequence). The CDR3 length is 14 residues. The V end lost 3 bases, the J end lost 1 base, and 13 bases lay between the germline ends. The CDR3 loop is CSARDYGSSYEQYF. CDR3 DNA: TGCAGTGCTAGGGACTACGGCTCATCCTACGAGCAGTACTTC.

CDR3 bases: TGTGCCAGCAGATCCGGGTATCGGAATGAGCAGTTCTTC. This sequence encodes CASRSGYRNEQFF. The chain combines TRBV11-2 with TRBJ2-1; no clear D gene. Germline CDR1 and CDR2: SGHAT and FQNNGV. Trimming shortened V by 6 bases and J by 7 bases, and 13 bases separated the two germline ends. The CDR3 contains 13 residues.

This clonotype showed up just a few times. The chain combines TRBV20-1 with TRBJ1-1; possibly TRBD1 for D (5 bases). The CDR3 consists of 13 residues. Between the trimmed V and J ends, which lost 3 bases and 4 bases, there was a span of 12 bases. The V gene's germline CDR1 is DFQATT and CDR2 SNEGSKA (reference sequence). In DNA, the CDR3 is TGCAGTGCTAGTTTCCAGGGATTCACTGAAGCTTTCTTT. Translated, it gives CSASFQGFTEAFF.

The DNA for the CDR3 is TGCAGTGTGACAGCAAGGGGGGAAAAACTGTTTTTT. Translating gives CSVTARGEKLFF. The rearrangement links TRBV20-1 to TRBJ1-4, with TRBD1 as a possible D gene (6 bases). The germline V and J ends were trimmed by 7 bases and 8 bases, with 14 bases remaining between them. This CDR3 is built from 12 residues. From germline, CDR1 is DFQATT and CDR2 SNEGSKA (reference sequence).

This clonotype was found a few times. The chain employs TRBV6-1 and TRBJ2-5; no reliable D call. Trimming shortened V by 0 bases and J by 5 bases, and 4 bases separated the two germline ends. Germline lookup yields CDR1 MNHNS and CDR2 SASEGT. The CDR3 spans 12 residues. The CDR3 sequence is CASSEASETQYF. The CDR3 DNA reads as TGTGCCAGCAGTGAAGCGTCGGAGACCCAGTACTTC.

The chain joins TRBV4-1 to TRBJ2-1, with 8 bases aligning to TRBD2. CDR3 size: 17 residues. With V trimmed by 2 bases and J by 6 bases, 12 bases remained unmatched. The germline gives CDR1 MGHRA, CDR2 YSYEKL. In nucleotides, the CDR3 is TGCGCCAGCAGCCAACCAGGCAGGACCGGGACTAGCAATGAGCAGTTCTTC. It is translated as CASSQPGRTGTSNEQFF.

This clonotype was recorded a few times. The CDR3 sequence is CASSLTSGNTYEQYF. The CDR3, as DNA: TGTGCCAGCAGCCTAACTAGCGGGAACACCTACGAGCAGTACTTC. The chain employs TRBV7-2 and TRBJ2-7, with 10 bases matching TRBD2. Germline V CDR1 and CDR2: SGHTA, FQGNSA. The CDR3 spans 15 residues. V lost 5 bases and J lost 2; bases outside the gene matches: 6.

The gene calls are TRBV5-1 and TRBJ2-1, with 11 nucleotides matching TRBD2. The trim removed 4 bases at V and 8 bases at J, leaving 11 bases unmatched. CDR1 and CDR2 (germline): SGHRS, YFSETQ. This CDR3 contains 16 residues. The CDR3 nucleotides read TGCGCCAGCAGCACAAGAAGACTAGCGGGGTACCATGAGCAGTTCTTC. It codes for CASSTRRLAGYHEQFF.

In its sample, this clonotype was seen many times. The CDR3 sequence: CSVRALGSYEQYF. Here the CDR3 DNA reads TGCAGCGTTAGGGCCCTAGGATCCTACGAGCAGTACTTC. The V call is TRBV29-1, the J call TRBJ2-7; D is unclear. V gave up 5 bases and J gave up 1 base, with 12 bases separating them. This CDR3 is built from 13 residues. Germline V gene lookup returns CDR1 SQVTM and CDR2 ANQGSEA.

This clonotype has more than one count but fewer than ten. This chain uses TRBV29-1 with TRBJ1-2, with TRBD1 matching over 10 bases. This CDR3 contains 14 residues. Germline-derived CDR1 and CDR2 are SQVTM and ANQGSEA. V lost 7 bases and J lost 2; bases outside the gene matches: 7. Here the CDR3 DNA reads TGCAGCGCCGTCGAGACAGGGGGCAACTATGGCTACACCTTC. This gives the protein CSAVETGGNYGYTF.

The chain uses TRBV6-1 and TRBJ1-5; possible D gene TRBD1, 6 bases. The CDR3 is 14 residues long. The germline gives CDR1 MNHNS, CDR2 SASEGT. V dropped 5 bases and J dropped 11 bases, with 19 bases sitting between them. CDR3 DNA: TGTGCCAGCAGTTCAGCCGACAGGAGTGGTGCCCAGCATTTT. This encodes CASSSADRSGAQHF.

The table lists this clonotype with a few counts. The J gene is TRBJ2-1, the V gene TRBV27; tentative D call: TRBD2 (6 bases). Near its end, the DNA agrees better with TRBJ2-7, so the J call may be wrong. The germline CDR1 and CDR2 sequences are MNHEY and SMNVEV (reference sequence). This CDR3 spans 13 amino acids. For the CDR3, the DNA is TGTGCCAGCAGTTATCGGGGGAACAATGAGCAGTACTTC. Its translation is CASSYRGNNEQYF.

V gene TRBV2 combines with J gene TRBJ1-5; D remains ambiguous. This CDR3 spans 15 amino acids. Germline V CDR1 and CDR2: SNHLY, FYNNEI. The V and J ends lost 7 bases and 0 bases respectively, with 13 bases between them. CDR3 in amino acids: CASTLEAVSNQPQHF. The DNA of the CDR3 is TGTGCCAGCACCCTGGAGGCAGTTAGCAATCAGCCCCAGCATTTT.

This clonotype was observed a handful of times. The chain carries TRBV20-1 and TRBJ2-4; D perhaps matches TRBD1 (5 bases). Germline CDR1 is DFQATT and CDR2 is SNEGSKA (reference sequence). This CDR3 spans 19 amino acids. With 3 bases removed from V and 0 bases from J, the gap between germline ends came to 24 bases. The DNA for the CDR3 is TGCAGTGCTAGGTCCGCTTTGATAGGGGCCGCACTAGCCAAAAACATTCAGTACTTC. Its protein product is CSARSALIGAALAKNIQYF.

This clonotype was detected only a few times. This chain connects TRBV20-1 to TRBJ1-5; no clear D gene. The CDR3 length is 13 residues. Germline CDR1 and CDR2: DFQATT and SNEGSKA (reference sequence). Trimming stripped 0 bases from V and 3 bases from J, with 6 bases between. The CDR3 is CSARDGFNQPQHF. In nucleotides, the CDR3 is TGCAGTGCTAGAGACGGCTTCAATCAGCCCCAGCATTTT.

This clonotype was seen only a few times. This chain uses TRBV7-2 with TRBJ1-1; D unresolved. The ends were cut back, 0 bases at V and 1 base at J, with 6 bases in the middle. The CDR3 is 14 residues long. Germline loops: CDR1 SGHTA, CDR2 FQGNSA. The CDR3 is CASSLATANTEAFF. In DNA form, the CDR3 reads TGTGCCAGCAGCTTAGCAACAGCGAACACTGAAGCTTTCTTT.

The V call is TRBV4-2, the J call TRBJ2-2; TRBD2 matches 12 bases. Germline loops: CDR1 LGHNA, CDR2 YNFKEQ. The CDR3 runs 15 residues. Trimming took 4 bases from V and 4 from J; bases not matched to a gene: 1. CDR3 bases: TGTGCCAGCAGCCGGACTAGCGGGGTCACCGGGGAGCTGTTTTTT. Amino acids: CASSRTSGVTGELFF.

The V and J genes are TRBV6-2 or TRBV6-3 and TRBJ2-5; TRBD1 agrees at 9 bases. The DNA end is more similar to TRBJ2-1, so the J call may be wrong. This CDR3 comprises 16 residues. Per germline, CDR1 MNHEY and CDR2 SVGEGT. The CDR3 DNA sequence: TGTGCCAGCAGTTACGGGACAGGGTCACGGCGAGAGACCCAGTTCTTC. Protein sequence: CASSYGTGSRRETQFF.